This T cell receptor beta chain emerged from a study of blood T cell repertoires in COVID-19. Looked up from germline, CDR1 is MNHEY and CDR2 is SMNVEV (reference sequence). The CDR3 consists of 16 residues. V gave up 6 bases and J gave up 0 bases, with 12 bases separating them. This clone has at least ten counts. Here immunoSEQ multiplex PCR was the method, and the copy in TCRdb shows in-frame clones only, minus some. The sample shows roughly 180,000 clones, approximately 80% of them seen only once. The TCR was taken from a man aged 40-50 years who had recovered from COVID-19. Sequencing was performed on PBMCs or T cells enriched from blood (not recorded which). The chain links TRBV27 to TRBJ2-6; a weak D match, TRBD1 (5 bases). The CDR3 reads CASRDIGFSGANVLTF. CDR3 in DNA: TGTGCCAGCAGGGACATCGGATTCTCTGGGGCCAACGTCCTGACTTTC.